The 28 T cell receptor beta chains given below trace back to one sample, sequenced in a study of cytomegalovirus exposure and HLA in healthy donors. The PCR contained 60 Vbeta and 13 Jbeta primers. Sequencing was performed with immunoSEQ multiplex PCR; in TCRdb, only in-frame clones are kept and a portion is missing. In the table there are roughly 150,000 clones, 70% to 85% of which are singletons. Source material: PBMCs. The receptors were sampled from a middle-aged man in good health and CMV-seropositive.

This clone was seen only once. The rearrangement uses TRBV25-1 and TRBJ2-7, with TRBD1 matching over 8 bases. Germline CDR1 and CDR2: MGHDK and SYGVNS. The CDR3 loop spans 15 amino acids. V shed 4 bases, J shed 3 bases, and the junction held 8 bases outside the gene matches. CDR3: CASSVNTGGRYEQYF. The CDR3 coding sequence is TGTGCCAGCAGTGTAAACACAGGGGGACGCTACGAGCAGTACTTC.

The V call is TRBV5-1, the J call TRBJ2-1, with a possible D match to TRBD1 (6 bases). Per germline, CDR1 SGHRS and CDR2 YFSETQ. V was shortened by 0 bases and J by 4 bases, with 14 bases between the two germline ends. The CDR3 has 16 amino acids. This CDR3 is CASSLGKGDAYNEQFF. The CDR3 DNA reads as TGCGCCAGCAGCTTGGGTAAGGGGGACGCTTACAATGAGCAGTTCTTC.

J is TRBJ2-7 and V is TRBV2; TRBD2 might be the D (6 bases). Germline V gene data show CDR1 as SNHLY and CDR2 as FYNNEI. V gave up 5 bases and J gave up 2 bases, with 16 bases separating them. This CDR3 contains 15 residues. The CDR3 region is CASSRKREVTYEQYF. CDR3 coding DNA: TGTGCCAGCAGTAGAAAGAGGGAGGTAACCTACGAGCAGTACTTC.

CDR3 bases: TGTGCCAGCAGTTTCCTCGGACAGGGGATTCCTGAAGCTTTCTTT. Encoded protein: CASSFLGQGIPEAFF. V usage is TRBV27 and J usage is TRBJ1-1; 9 nucleotides match TRBD1. This CDR3 is built from 15 residues. J gave up 6 bases and V 3 bases, and 8 bases lay outside the gene matches. The germline CDR1 and CDR2 sequences are MNHEY and SMNVEV (reference sequence).

A word on this clone: Other DNA sequences in this sample translate to the same CDR3. The chain combines TRBV29-1 with TRBJ2-2, with D possibly TRBD1 on 7 matching bases. V was pared by 3 bases and J by 3 bases, with 8 bases between. This CDR3 has 13 residues. Germline V CDR1 and CDR2: SQVTM, ANQGSEA. The CDR3 DNA follows: TGCAGCGTTGACAGGGGGGACACCGGGGAGCTGTTTTTT. The encoded protein is CSVDRGDTGELFF.

This chain links TRBV10-3 with TRBJ2-7, with 9 bases aligning to TRBD1. This CDR3 contains 13 residues. V lost 6 bases and J lost 2; bases outside the gene matches: 2. The germline gives CDR1 ENHRY, CDR2 SYGVKD. The CDR3 DNA reads as TGTGCCATCAGGACAGGGGGAACCTACGAGCAGTACTTC. Residues: CAIRTGGTYEQYF.

The chain is built from TRBV2 and TRBJ2-7, with D tentatively TRBD2 (6 bases). Germline values: CDR1 SNHLY, CDR2 FYNNEI. V lost 5 bases to trimming and J lost 3 bases, with 14 bases between them. This CDR3 comprises 14 residues. The CDR3 region is CASSLEGLYYEQYF. DNA of the CDR3: TGTGCCAGCAGTTTGGAGGGACTGTACTACGAGCAGTACTTC.

The chain joins TRBV6-1 to TRBJ2-3; perhaps TRBD2 as D (5 bases). The CDR3 loop spans 14 amino acids. The germline V gene has CDR1 MNHNS and CDR2 SASEGT. Trimming shortened V by 8 bases and J by 4 bases, and 16 bases separated the two germline ends. For the CDR3, the DNA is TGTGCCAGCGATGAAAGAGGGTCCGCAGATACGCAGTATTTT. This codes for CASDERGSADTQYF.

The V call is TRBV11-2, the J call TRBJ2-7; 8 positions match TRBD1. The trim removed 2 bases at V and 2 bases at J, leaving 2 bases unmatched. The CDR3 length is 14 residues. The germline gives CDR1 SGHAT, CDR2 FQNNGV. The CDR3, as DNA: TGTGCCAGCAGCTTAATCAGGGGGCCCTACGAGCAGTACTTC. It translates to CASSLIRGPYEQYF. Full variable domain (missing parts from reference TRBV11-2 and TRBJ2-7): EAGVAQSPRYKIIEKRQSVAFWCNPISGHATLYWYQQILGQGPKLLIQFQNNGVVDDSQLPKDRFSAERLKGVDSTLKIQPAKLEDSAVYLCASSLIRGPYEQYFGPGTRLTVT.

V and J are TRBV7-8 and TRBJ1-2, with D uncertain. Germline-derived CDR1 and CDR2 are SGHVS and FQNEAQ. V lost 5 bases and J lost 2, with 12 bases in between. The CDR3 length is 14 residues. CDR3 coding DNA: TGTGCCAGCAGCCGAACGGGAAGGAACTATGGCTACACCTTC. Amino acid sequence: CASSRTGRNYGYTF.

CDR3 region: CASSPQGPPLHF. DNA for the CDR3: TGTGCCAGCAGCCCTCAGGGGCCCCCCCTCCACTTT. This chain links TRBV4-2 with TRBJ1-6; D perhaps matches TRBD1 (6 bases). The CDR3 sequence is 12 residues long. With 4 bases removed from V and 13 bases from J, the gap between germline ends came to 11 bases. Looked up from germline, CDR1 is LGHNA and CDR2 is YNFKEQ.

V gene TRBV11-3 combines with J gene TRBJ2-2; tentative D call: TRBD2 (5 bases). CDR1 and CDR2 from the germline V gene are SGHNT and YENEEA. Trimming removed 5 bases at V and 3 bases at J, with 10 bases between. CDR3 length: 14 residues. This chain's CDR3 is CASSDRDHTGELFF. Written as DNA, the CDR3 is TGTGCCAGCAGCGACCGGGATCACACCGGGGAGCTGTTTTTT.

The chain carries TRBV4-1 and TRBJ2-7; 8 bases align to TRBD1. This CDR3 is 15 amino acids long. Trimming removed 2 bases from V and 5 bases from J; junction bases left unmatched: 8. CDR1 is MGHRA and CDR2 is YSYEKL in the germline V gene. CDR3 nucleotides: TGCGCCAGCAGCCAACAGCAGGGGGCGGGGAACGAGCAGTACTTC. The encoded protein is CASSQQQGAGNEQYF.

This chain links TRBV7-2 with TRBJ1-5, with 7 bases that match TRBD1. The CDR3 covers 16 residues. Germline CDR1 SGHTA, CDR2 FQGNSA. Losses at the gene ends were 1 base for V and 1 base for J; bases not matched to a gene: 4. CDR3 DNA sequence: TGTGCCAGCAGCTTAGTAGGGGGCGGCAGCAATCAGCCCCAGCATTTT. Amino acid sequence: CASSLVGGGSNQPQHF.

The chain uses TRBV27 and TRBJ1-2; TRBD1 is a possible D gene (5 bases). CDR1 is MNHEY and CDR2 is SMNVEV in the germline V gene (reference sequence). V lost 1 base to trimming and J lost 5 bases, with 8 bases between them. This CDR3 has 13 residues. CDR3 amino acids: CASSLWSGYGYTF. CDR3 in DNA: TGTGCCAGCAGTTTATGGTCAGGGTATGGCTACACCTTC.

The chain combines TRBV30 with TRBJ2-5; 7 bases map to TRBD1. The CDR3 spans 13 residues. V lost 6 bases and J lost 0; bases outside the gene matches: 4. The germline gives CDR1 GTSNPN, CDR2 SVGIG (reference sequence). CDR3 sequence (DNA): TGTGCCTGCCAAGACAGGGACCAAGAGACCCAGTACTTC. This translates into CACQDRDQETQYF.

V gene TRBV30 combines with J gene TRBJ2-3, with 7 bases matching TRBD2. J was trimmed by 6 bases and V by 2 bases; bases with no gene match: 5. There are 13 residues in the CDR3. From germline, CDR1 is GTSNPN and CDR2 SVGIG (reference sequence). As DNA, the CDR3 is TGTGCCTGGAGTTCCACACTAGCGGATACGCAGTATTTT. Its translation is CAWSSTLADTQYF.

This clone was picked up a small number of times. This chain links TRBV7-9 with TRBJ1-5; weak D call: TRBD1 (6 bases). V was shortened by 2 bases and J by 5 bases, with 10 bases between the two germline ends. The germline CDR1 and CDR2 sequences are SEHNR and FQNEAQ (reference sequence). The CDR3 covers 14 residues. CDR3 nucleotides: TGTGCCAGCAGCTTATCGGCAGGGGATCAGCCCCAGCATTTT. This translates into CASSLSAGDQPQHF. Drawing the rest from reference TRBV7-9 and TRBJ1-5, the complete variable domain is DTGVSQNPRHKITKRGQNVTFRCDPISEHNRLYWYRQTLGQGPEFLTYFQNEAQLEKSRLLSDRFSAERPKGSFSTLEIQRTEQGDSAMYLCASSLSAGDQPQHFGDGTRLSIL.

This clone was seen a handful of times. The chain has TRBV7-2 and TRBJ2-7; 9 bases match TRBD1. Germline V gives CDR1 SGHTA, CDR2 FQGNSA. The CDR3 contains 15 residues. V shed 6 bases and J 3 bases; nucleotides not matched to a gene: 9. CDR3 region: CASSQEGQGFYEQYF. CDR3 coding DNA: TGTGCCAGCAGTCAGGAGGGACAGGGATTCTACGAGCAGTACTTC.

A note on this clone: Additional DNA sequences in this sample encode the identical CDR3. The chain combines TRBV6-1 with TRBJ1-5; D not certain. The CDR3 spans 15 residues. The germline CDR1 and CDR2 sequences are MNHNS and SASEGT. V lost 1 base to trimming and J lost 0 bases, with 7 bases between them. The CDR3 region has the DNA TGTGCCAGCAGTGAAGACAGATATAGCAATCAGCCCCAGCATTTT. Its protein is CASSEDRYSNQPQHF.

This rearrangement joins TRBV6-5 to TRBJ1-2; unclear D gene. This CDR3 spans 14 amino acids. Deletions cut 6 bases from V and 5 bases from J, with 16 bases between. Germline values: CDR1 MNHEY, CDR2 SVGAGI. The CDR3 coding sequence is TGTGCCAGCAGAACTTACAGTGAAGATTATGGCTACACCTTC. It encodes CASRTYSEDYGYTF.

The chain employs TRBV6-1 and TRBJ2-7; 7 bases agree with TRBD1. Germline trimming cut 10 bases from V and 0 bases from J; bases unmatched to any gene: 6. The CDR3 extends over 13 amino acids. The germline CDR1 and CDR2 sequences are MNHNS and SASEGT. The CDR3 spells CATSGQSSYEQYF. In DNA form, the CDR3 reads TGTGCCACCTCGGGACAGAGCTCCTACGAGCAGTACTTC.

This chain uses TRBV6-1 with TRBJ2-7; 9 bases agree with TRBD1. Germline CDR1 is MNHNS and CDR2 is SASEGT. Trimming removed 7 bases from V and 3 bases from J; junction bases left unmatched: 10. This CDR3 is built from 15 residues. CDR3 region: CASIQGQGFYYEQYF. The CDR3 DNA reads as TGTGCCAGCATCCAAGGACAGGGGTTTTACTACGAGCAGTACTTC.

The gene calls are TRBV4-2 and TRBJ2-7; tentative D call: TRBD2 (5 bases). The CDR3 is made up of 15 amino acids. Looked up from germline, CDR1 is LGHNA and CDR2 is YNFKEQ. V lost 0 bases, J lost 0 bases, and 9 bases lay in between. The chain's CDR3 is CASSQDLDSSYEQYF. Here the CDR3 DNA reads TGTGCCAGCAGCCAAGATTTGGACTCCTCCTACGAGCAGTACTTC.

Notes on this clone: The junction departs from germline at one end; a sequencing error may be responsible. The chain carries TRBV7-9 and TRBJ2-7; D is perhaps TRBD2 (6 bases). The germline CDR1 and CDR2 sequences are SEHNR and FQNEAQ (reference sequence). This CDR3 spans 15 amino acids. CDR3 in DNA: TGTTCCAGCAGCTTACTAGCTGTTAGCATCTACGAGCAGTACTTC. It encodes CSSSLLAVSIYEQYF.

This clone has a single count. This chain connects TRBV12-5 to TRBJ2-5, with 7 bases that match TRBD1. CDR1 is LGHNT, CDR2 FRNRAP, per germline. Trimming removed 5 bases from V and 2 bases from J; junction bases left unmatched: 5. The CDR3 is 14 amino acids. CDR3 protein: CASGPGTEQETQYF. In nucleotides, the CDR3 is TGTGCTAGTGGTCCGGGGACAGAGCAAGAGACCCAGTACTTC.

In DNA, the CDR3 is TGTGCCAGCAGCGCTGGACTAGCGCCTCCAGATACGCAGTATTTT. Protein product: CASSAGLAPPDTQYF. The chain uses TRBV7-3 and TRBJ2-3; 9 nucleotides line up with TRBD2. This CDR3 contains 15 residues. J gave up 4 bases and V 5 bases, and 7 bases lay outside the gene matches. CDR1 and CDR2 from the germline V gene are SGHTA and FQGTGA.

This sequence joins TRBV28 and TRBJ2-5; D is possibly TRBD2 (5 bases). The J call may be incorrect, as the DNA end agrees better with TRBJ2-7. This CDR3 is 15 amino acids long. Germline V gene lookup returns CDR1 MDHEN and CDR2 SYDVKM. CDR3 in amino acids: CASRRRALGGYEQYF. The CDR3 region has the DNA TGTGCCAGCAGGAGACGGGCCTTAGGAGGATACGAGCAGTACTTC.